Sequencing of this T cell receptor beta chain was carried out in a study of blood T cell repertoires in COVID-19. Study overall: The United States, Italy and Spain supplied acute and convalescent COVID-19 samples. Sample material is recorded as cDNA or gDNA derived from T cells, B-cell-depleted T cells, or PBMCs.

The CDR3 consists of 16 residues. After removal of 5 bases from V and 1 base from J, the junction contained 11 bases not matched to a gene. Germline V lookup: CDR1 SGHTA, CDR2 FQGNSA. Per the original data handling: Reference gene primer amplification in the assay estimated nucleated cell counts. Clones were sequenced by immunoSEQ multiplex PCR, and TCRdb holds only the in-frame ones, with some missing. From that table come the V and J calls and clone size; the DNA was used to work out D and trimming. The top ten clones hold approximately 7.4% of a sample with about 210,000 clones, around 80% of them seen once.

The TCR sequence derives from a woman aged 45-60 years with acute or convalescent COVID-19. The chain combines TRBV7-2 with TRBJ2-7; the match to TRBD1 covers 7 bases. The material sequenced was peripheral blood. The CDR3 here is CASSVQTGVGSYEQYF. The CDR3 region has the DNA TGTGCCAGCAGCGTCCAAACAGGGGTTGGATCCTACGAGCAGTACTTC.